The table lists the clone carrying this TCR beta chain with a few counts. Its antigen is undetermined. These data are taken from a study of T cells after yellow fever vaccination. Points from the study as a whole: Any FACS-sorted repertoire could hold abundant clonotypes that contaminate it from the bulk population.

TCRdb re-derived calls from the 5' RACE reads in MiXCR, one entry per CDR3 protein. The table records a few hundred thousand distinct CDR3 sequences, 7% to 9% of them present only once. Unmatched junction bases numbered 6, after V lost 0 bases and J lost 2 bases. Per the germline V gene, CDR1 is SGHRS and CDR2 is YFSETQ. This CDR3 spans 16 amino acids. This sample comprised PBMCs, obtained roughly seven weeks after the first yellow fever vaccination. This clonotype was sampled from a man younger than 35 who received the YFV17D yellow fever vaccine. The rearrangement links TRBV5-1 to TRBJ2-3, with TRBD2 matching 7 bases. The CDR3 DNA reads TGCGCCAGCAGCTTGGGTGTCGGGGGGATCACAGATACGCAGTATTTT. It codes for CASSLGVGGITDTQYF.